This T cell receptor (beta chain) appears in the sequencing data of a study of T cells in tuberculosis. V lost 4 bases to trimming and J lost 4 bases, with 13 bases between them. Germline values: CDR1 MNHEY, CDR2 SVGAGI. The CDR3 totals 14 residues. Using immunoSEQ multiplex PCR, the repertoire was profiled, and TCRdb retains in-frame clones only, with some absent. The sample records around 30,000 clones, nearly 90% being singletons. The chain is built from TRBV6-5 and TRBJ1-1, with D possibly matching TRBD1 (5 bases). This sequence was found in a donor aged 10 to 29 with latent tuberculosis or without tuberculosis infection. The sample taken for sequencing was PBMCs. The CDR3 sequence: CASSSYQGGTEAFF. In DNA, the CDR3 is TGTGCCAGCAGTTCCTATCAGGGTGGCACTGAAGCTTTCTTT.